Listed here are 10 T cell receptor beta chains from one sample, sequenced in a study of blood T cell repertoires in COVID-19 (dated by TCRdb to the early 2020s). The library was produced with the immunoSEQ multiplex PCR assay. TCRdb limited this immuneACCESS table to in-frame rearrangements with V and J called. A share of clones is missing; checked studies link under half to unresolved V genes, and the rest is unexplained. In this sample the table shows about 220,000 clones, 80% to 90% of which occur a single time. The ten largest clones take up about 3.6% of the sample. The sample consisted of PBMCs or T cells enriched from blood (not recorded which). These receptors came from a woman between 35 and 50 years old who had been exposed to COVID-19.

The V and J genes are TRBV7-9 and TRBJ2-1; tentative D call: TRBD1 (5 bases). The length of the CDR3 is 15 residues. V dropped 5 bases and J dropped 8 bases, with 19 bases sitting between them. Looked up from germline, CDR1 is SEHNR and CDR2 is FQNEAQ (reference sequence). This CDR3 is CASSPIRHWGHEQFF. The CDR3 nucleotides read TGTGCCAGCAGCCCTATACGCCATTGGGGCCATGAGCAGTTCTTC.

V gene TRBV10-3 combines with J gene TRBJ1-2; TRBD1 aligns across 12 bases. The V and J ends lost 2 bases and 3 bases, in that order; junction bases with no gene match: 7. The V gene's germline CDR1 is ENHRY and CDR2 SYGVKD. The CDR3 has 17 residues. CDR3 protein: CAISERGGQGAYYGYTF. CDR3 DNA: TGTGCCATCAGTGAGCGCGGGGGACAGGGGGCTTACTATGGCTACACCTTC.

The genes are TRBV6-1 and TRBJ1-5, with D maybe TRBD1 (6 bases). This CDR3 is 15 amino acids long. CDR1 MNHNS and CDR2 SASEGT come from the germline V gene. The germline V and J ends were trimmed by 3 bases and 2 bases, with 11 bases remaining between them. The CDR3 nucleotides read TGTGCCAGCAGTGACCTCCGACAGGGCAATCAGCCCCAGCATTTT. Protein product: CASSDLRQGNQPQHF.

V gene TRBV4-3 combines with J gene TRBJ2-6; 7 nucleotides agree with TRBD1. Trimming at V came to 1 base and at J to 2 bases, leaving 2 bases not matched to a gene. This CDR3 is 16 amino acids long. Looked up from germline, CDR1 is LGHNA and CDR2 is YSLEER. DNA for the CDR3: TGCGCCAGCAGCCAAGTGACAGGGACTGGGGCCAACGTCCTGACTTTC. Its translation: CASSQVTGTGANVLTF.

V and J are TRBV4-2 and TRBJ2-5; D is perhaps TRBD1 (7 bases). The V and J ends lost 1 base and 5 bases respectively, with 17 bases between them. In germline, CDR1 is LGHNA, CDR2 YNFKEQ. This CDR3 has 16 amino acids. The CDR3 protein is CASSQAFRRGQETQYF. The DNA for the CDR3 is TGTGCCAGCAGCCAAGCCTTCCGGAGGGGGCAGGAGACCCAGTACTTC.

This clone was recorded a few times. The V and J genes are TRBV7-8 and TRBJ1-2; 8 positions match TRBD1. Germline CDR1 is SGHVS and CDR2 is FQNEAQ. The V gene end was trimmed by 5 bases and the J gene end by 5 bases; junction bases not matched to a gene: 10. The CDR3 consists of 15 residues. The CDR3 bases are TGTGCCAGCAGCAGAGACAGGGGCCGGGGGTATGGCTACACCTTC. The encoded protein is CASSRDRGRGYGYTF.

The gene calls are TRBV14 and TRBJ2-7; D uncertain. V gave up 1 base and J gave up 0 bases, with 7 bases separating them. The CDR3 is 14 residues long. Germline-derived CDR1 and CDR2 are SGHDN and FVKESK. The CDR3 bases are TGTGCCAGCAGCCAAGTTTTCAGCTCCTACGAGCAGTACTTC. Translation: CASSQVFSSYEQYF.

This chain links TRBV5-1 with TRBJ2-7; TRBD1 matches 7 bases. CDR3 length: 15 residues. The germline gives CDR1 SGHRS, CDR2 YFSETQ. V shed 4 bases, J shed 5 bases, and the junction held 12 bases outside the gene matches. The CDR3 region is CASSPWETGLDEQYF. DNA of the CDR3: TGCGCCAGCAGCCCGTGGGAGACAGGGTTGGACGAGCAGTACTTC.

The chain has TRBV7-9 and TRBJ1-1, with 9 bases aligning to TRBD1. After removal of 8 bases from V and 6 bases from J, the junction contained 13 bases not matched to a gene. The CDR3 contains 15 residues. CDR1 SEHNR and CDR2 FQNEAQ come from the germline V gene (reference sequence). This CDR3 reads CASGVRGTGFSEAFF. CDR3 DNA sequence: TGTGCCAGCGGCGTCCGAGGGACAGGGTTCTCTGAAGCTTTCTTT. Full variable domain (remainder filled in from reference TRBV7-9 and TRBJ1-1): DTGVSQNPRHKITKRGQNVTFRCDPISEHNRLYWYRQTLGQGPEFLTYFQNEAQLEKSRLLSDRFSAERPKGSFSTLEIQRTEQGDSAMYLCASGVRGTGFSEAFFGQGTRLTVV.

This chain links TRBV7-9 with TRBJ1-3, with a tentative D call TRBD1 (5 bases). Trimming pared 10 bases from V and 0 bases from J, leaving 13 bases between. Germline loops: CDR1 SEHNR, CDR2 FQNEAQ (reference sequence). There are 14 residues in the CDR3. The CDR3 region has the DNA TGTGCCACCGGGACTCCAGTCTCTGGAAACACCATATATTTT. Its protein product is CATGTPVSGNTIYF.